Each of the 22 T cell receptor beta chains below was sequenced from the same sample in a study of blood T cell repertoires in COVID-19. Some clones are missing from TCRdb's copy, which holds only in-frame ones; the method was immunoSEQ multiplex PCR. In the table there are around 14,000 clones, just under 90% of which are singletons. The sample was peripheral blood. Receptors originate from a human donor in a cohort sampled during active COVID-19.

The chain has TRBV27 and TRBJ1-1; possibly TRBD1 for D (5 bases). Germline V gene sequence: CDR1 MNHEY, CDR2 SMNVEV (reference sequence). CDR3 length: 13 residues. With 5 bases removed from V and 5 bases from J, the gap between germline ends came to 12 bases. The CDR3 region has the DNA TGTGCCAGCAGTCAGGGTCCTGGAACTGAAGCTTTCTTT. Amino acid sequence: CASSQGPGTEAFF.

This clone appeared a single time. The chain recombines TRBV9 with TRBJ2-3, with D tentatively TRBD2 (5 bases). Germline CDR1 and CDR2: SGDLS and YYNGEE. V gave up 4 bases and J gave up 0 bases, with 12 bases separating them. The CDR3 runs 15 residues. Here the CDR3 reads CASSLSRGSTDTQYF. In DNA form, the CDR3 reads TGTGCCAGCAGCCTCTCCCGGGGTAGCACAGATACGCAGTATTTT.

The chain combines TRBV4-2 with TRBJ2-3; D ambiguous. Trimming pared 5 bases from V and 0 bases from J, leaving 12 bases between. This CDR3 spans 15 amino acids. Per germline, CDR1 LGHNA and CDR2 YNFKEQ. This chain's CDR3 is CASSKIPTSTDTQYF. The CDR3 DNA is TGTGCCAGCAGCAAGATACCTACGAGCACAGATACGCAGTATTTT.

The chain is built from TRBV19 and TRBJ1-2, with D maybe TRBD1 (5 bases). The germline V and J ends were trimmed by 5 bases and 8 bases, with 18 bases remaining between them. There are 14 residues in the CDR3. The germline V gene has CDR1 LNHDA and CDR2 SQIVND (reference sequence). The chain's CDR3 is CASSLMQGRTGYTF. CDR3 sequence (DNA): TGTGCCAGTAGTCTAATGCAGGGCCGGACGGGCTACACCTTC.

The chain has TRBV3-1 (or the pseudogene TRBV3-2) and TRBJ1-6; TRBD1 aligns across 8 bases. Unmatched junction bases numbered 5, after V lost 4 bases and J lost 6 bases. The germline V gene has CDR1 LGHDT and CDR2 YNNKEL (reference sequence). The CDR3 has 15 amino acids. The CDR3 sequence is CASSLRQGSNSPLHF. The CDR3 bases are TGTGCCAGCAGCCTCCGACAGGGGTCTAATTCACCCCTCCACTTT.

This clone has only a few counts. The chain uses TRBV12-3 or TRBV12-4 and TRBJ1-2, with no clear D. Trimming left V 4 bases short and J 3 bases short, with 3 bases between. There are 11 residues in the CDR3. CDR3 sequence (DNA): TGTGCCAGCAGTTCGTACTATGGCTACACCTTC. Encoded protein: CASSSYYGYTF.

V gene TRBV18 combines with J gene TRBJ2-2; TRBD2 might be the D (5 bases). From germline, CDR1 is KGHSH and CDR2 LQKENI. This CDR3 region has 14 residues. Between the trimmed V and J ends, which lost 2 bases and 7 bases, there was a span of 11 bases. Here the CDR3 DNA reads TGTGCCAGCTCACCAATCAGCGAGGGCGGGGAGCTGTTTTTT. Its protein product is CASSPISEGGELFF.

J is TRBJ2-3 and V is TRBV5-5; 9 bases map to TRBD1. This CDR3 is built from 14 residues. Germline assignment: CDR1 SGHKS and CDR2 YYEKEE (reference sequence). J was trimmed by 9 bases and V by 5 bases; bases with no gene match: 10. Here the CDR3 reads CASSSGQGAQTQYF. CDR3 coding DNA: TGTGCCAGCAGTTCGGGACAGGGCGCTCAGACGCAGTATTTT.

There are a few counts of this clone. The chain carries TRBV18 and TRBJ1-1; possible D gene TRBD1, 6 bases. CDR1 is KGHSH, CDR2 LQKENI, per germline. Trimming stripped 5 bases from V and 5 bases from J, with 18 bases between. The CDR3 sequence is 15 residues long. CDR3 DNA: TGTGCCAGCTCAAACGAGGCGGGGGCGCGGACTGAAGCTTTCTTT. Encoded protein: CASSNEAGARTEAFF.

This clone was seen a single time. The rearrangement joins TRBV7-6 to TRBJ1-1, with TRBD1 identical over 8 bases. The CDR3 has 16 amino acids. CDR1 is SGHVS and CDR2 is FNYEAQ in the germline V gene. V shed 1 base, J shed 3 bases, and the junction held 7 bases outside the gene matches. Here the CDR3 DNA reads TGTGCCAGCAGCTTAGGCGCCGGGACAGGATACACTGAAGCTTTCTTT. Encoded protein: CASSLGAGTGYTEAFF.

The chain combines TRBV6-5 with TRBJ2-5; D is perhaps TRBD2 (5 bases). Germline V lookup: CDR1 MNHEY, CDR2 SVGAGI. V lost 2 bases, J lost 5 bases, and 12 bases lay in between. This CDR3 is 14 amino acids long. The CDR3 spells CASSYEGSTETQYF. In DNA form, the CDR3 reads TGTGCCAGCAGTTACGAGGGTTCCACGGAGACCCAGTACTTC.

The V gene is TRBV19, the J gene TRBJ2-1, with 8 bases matching TRBD2. V dropped 4 bases and J dropped 4; count of bases not matched to a gene: 9. The CDR3 has 16 amino acids. Germline V gene lookup returns CDR1 LNHDA and CDR2 SQIVND (reference sequence). The CDR3 nucleotides are TGTGCCAGTAGTACCCCCCGGACTAGCTCTTACAATGAGCAGTTCTTC. It specifies CASSTPRTSSYNEQFF.

This clone appeared a few times. The genes are TRBV5-5 and TRBJ2-1, with a weak D call TRBD1 (6 bases). V lost 4 bases and J 8 bases, leaving 16 bases between the germline ends. This CDR3 region has 14 residues. The germline gives CDR1 SGHKS, CDR2 YYEKEE (reference sequence). CDR3 nucleotides: TGTGCCAGCAGCGGACAGAACAGGGTCCATGAGCAGTTCTTC. Protein sequence: CASSGQNRVHEQFF. Complete variable domain (other parts from reference TRBV5-5 and TRBJ2-1): DAGVTQSPTHLIKTRGQQVTLRCSPISGHKSVSWYQQVLGQGPQFIFQYYEKEERGRGNFPDRFSARQFPNYSSELNVNALLLGDSALYLCASSGQNRVHEQFFGPGTRLTVL.

The chain combines TRBV28 with TRBJ2-7, with D perhaps TRBD1 (5 bases). This CDR3 is 15 amino acids long. V lost 4 bases and J 3 bases, leaving 16 bases between the germline ends. Germline V gene sequence: CDR1 MDHEN, CDR2 SYDVKM. The CDR3 sequence is CASSYSTGSYYEQYF. For the CDR3, the DNA is TGTGCCAGCAGTTATTCAACAGGTTCCTACTACGAGCAGTACTTC.

This clone appeared a few times. The rearrangement joins TRBV3-1 (or the pseudogene TRBV3-2) to TRBJ1-2; D unclear. The CDR3 totals 11 residues. Between the trimmed V and J ends, which lost 3 bases and 6 bases, there was a span of 5 bases. CDR1 is LGHDT and CDR2 is YNNKEL in the germline V gene (reference sequence). The CDR3 sequence: CASSHTDGYTF. The CDR3 DNA is TGTGCCAGCAGCCACACAGATGGCTACACCTTC.

The genes are TRBV19 and TRBJ2-1, with D perhaps matching TRBD2 (6 bases). The CDR3 extends over 14 amino acids. Germline CDR1 LNHDA, CDR2 SQIVND (reference sequence). V dropped 7 bases and J dropped 5 bases, with 15 bases sitting between them. This chain's CDR3 is CASTPAGGNNEQFF. The DNA for the CDR3 is TGTGCCAGTACCCCAGCGGGTGGAAACAATGAGCAGTTCTTC.

The chain recombines TRBV7-6 with TRBJ2-1, with 8 bases identical to TRBD2. Per the germline V gene, CDR1 is SGHVS and CDR2 is FNYEAQ. V dropped 1 base and J dropped 8; count of bases not matched to a gene: 13. This CDR3 region has 17 residues. CDR3 amino acids: CASSLGGRSSGDYEQFF. In DNA form, the CDR3 reads TGTGCCAGCAGCTTAGGGGGTCGAAGTAGCGGGGATTATGAGCAGTTCTTC.

V usage is TRBV7-2 and J usage is TRBJ2-4, with a tentative D call TRBD1 (6 bases). This CDR3 comprises 17 residues. The V gene lost 5 bases and the J gene lost 1 base, with 18 bases spanning the gap. Germline lookup yields CDR1 SGHTA and CDR2 FQGNSA. In DNA form, the CDR3 reads TGTGCCAGCAGCACTACCGGGACAAATAGCGCCAAAAACATTCAGTACTTC. Protein: CASSTTGTNSAKNIQYF.

This clone was counted once. The J gene is TRBJ2-7, the V gene TRBV28, with 9 bases fitting TRBD2. Germline values: CDR1 MDHEN, CDR2 SYDVKM. Unmatched junction bases numbered 21, after V lost 2 bases and J lost 4 bases. The CDR3 has 20 residues. The CDR3 DNA reads as TGTGCCAGCAGTTTACTGGACACTATTAGACTAGCGGAGAATTATTACGAGCAGTACTTC. Translating it yields CASSLLDTIRLAENYYEQYF.

The rearrangement joins TRBV28 to TRBJ2-7; TRBD2 agrees at 11 bases. V dropped 1 base and J dropped 0; count of bases not matched to a gene: 2. Per germline, CDR1 MDHEN and CDR2 SYDVKM. The CDR3 totals 16 residues. This CDR3 is CASSLLLAGVSYEQYF. CDR3 coding DNA: TGTGCCAGCAGTTTATTACTAGCGGGAGTCTCCTACGAGCAGTACTTC.

This clone was counted once. J is TRBJ1-1 and V is TRBV25-1; 7 nucleotides agree with TRBD1. Per germline, CDR1 MGHDK and CDR2 SYGVNS. This CDR3 has 12 residues. V lost 6 bases to trimming and J lost 6 bases; unmatched junction nucleotides: 4. The CDR3 loop is CASSPTGAEAFF. The CDR3 coding sequence is TGTGCCAGCAGCCCAACAGGGGCTGAAGCTTTCTTT.

This chain connects TRBV15 to TRBJ2-1; D perhaps matches TRBD2 (7 bases). Deletions cut 1 base from V and 15 bases from J, with 16 bases between. This CDR3 is 13 amino acids long. CDR1 is LNHNV and CDR2 is YYDKDF in the germline V gene (reference sequence). CDR3 bases: TGTGCCACCAGCAGAGTAAATGGGGGGGCCTTGTTCTTC. It translates to CATSRVNGGALFF.